A single TCR beta chain is shown here with its context. What this receptor recognizes is not known. There are no base qualities to consult, and no much larger clone falls within one base. Other DNA sequences in this specimen translate into the identical CDR3. This specimen comes from a study of blood T cell repertoires in COVID-19 (dated by TCRdb to about 2020). At the level of the whole study: The collaborator samples originated in the United States, Italy and Spain and spanned the acute and convalescent phases of COVID-19. The prospective study material was composed of cDNA or gDNA derived from T cells, B-cell-depleted T cells, or PBMCs. Subjects who had been exposed to COVID-19, were actively infected with it, or had recovered from it provided the deeply sampled blood TCRbeta repertoires that made up the dataset. The repertoires were released in a freely available public database meant as a resource for research on the immune response to SARS-CoV-2. The samples were drawn from two sources: the first 160 participants of the ongoing ImmuneRACE study, and 1,000 to 1,500 subjects contributed by 6 global collaborators. Nearly every sample came with metadata listing a de-identified subject ID, COVID-19 status, age in years and sex. Where available, HLA class I and class II types were obtained from metadata supplied by the sample provider rather than from assay-based typing.

Study-level results and caveats: Clinical and demographic metadata were provided uncurated, with the amount varying by source and participant.

The immunoSEQ Assay, a bias-controlled multiplex PCR, was used to amplify TCRbeta CDR3 regions from genomic DNA. As for how the authors treated the data: Nucleated cell counts per sample were estimated from amplification of reference gene primers within the assay. To quantify the absolute abundance of each unique TCRbeta CDR3 rearrangement, sequence reads were collapsed and filtered. For each sample, productive Simpson clonality was calculated as the square root of Simpson's diversity index across productive rearrangements. Sourced from immuneACCESS, this table was stored by TCRdb with only in-frame sequences that have V and J called. A share of the clones is absent; for the studies checked, an unresolved V gene accounts for under half, and the remainder has no known explanation. V, J and clone size derive from that table, while D and trimming were established from the DNA sequence. The sample contains some 150,000 clones, approximately 80% of them found a single time. Approximately 1.4% of the sample goes to the ten largest clones.

Collaborating institutions collected whole blood in K2EDTA tubes following their own protocols. For TCRbeta analysis, collaborators shipped samples in one of three forms: frozen whole blood, isolated PBMCs, or DNA extracted from either of those sample types. Its CDR3 holds 14 amino acids, cysteine through phenylalanine. Only the CDR3 portion is preserved as DNA: 42 bases, with reading frame beginning at the first base. The germline V gene supplies CDR1 SGHTA and CDR2 FQGTGA. V is trimmed back by 5 bases and J by 4 bases, and the junction contains 5 bases that no gene match accounts for. The sequence links TRBV7-3 to TRBJ1-2, and TRBD1 aligns with 9 junction nucleotides. The sequence was collected from a human donor in a cohort sampled during active COVID-19. The material sequenced was peripheral blood. The encoded CDR3 is CASSATGGPYGYTF. The nucleotide sequence is given as TGTGCCAGCAGCGCGACAGGGGGGCCCTATGGCTACACCTTC.